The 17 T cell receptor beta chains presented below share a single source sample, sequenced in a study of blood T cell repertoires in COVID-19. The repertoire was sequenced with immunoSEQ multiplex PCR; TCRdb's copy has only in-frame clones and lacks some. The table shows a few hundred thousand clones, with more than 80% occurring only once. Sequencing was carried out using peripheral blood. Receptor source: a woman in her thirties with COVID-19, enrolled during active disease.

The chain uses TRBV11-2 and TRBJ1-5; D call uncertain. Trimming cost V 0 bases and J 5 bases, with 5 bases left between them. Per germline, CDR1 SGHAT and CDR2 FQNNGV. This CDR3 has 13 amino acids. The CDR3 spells CASSLDGDQPQHF. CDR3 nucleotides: TGTGCCAGCAGCTTAGACGGGGATCAGCCCCAGCATTTT.

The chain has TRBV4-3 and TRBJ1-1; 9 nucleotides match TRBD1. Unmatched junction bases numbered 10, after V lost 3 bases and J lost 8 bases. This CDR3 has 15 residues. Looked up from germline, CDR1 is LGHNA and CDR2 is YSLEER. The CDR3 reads CASSQDTGGLGEAFF. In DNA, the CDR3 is TGCGCCAGCAGCCAGGACACAGGGGGCTTAGGGGAAGCTTTCTTT.

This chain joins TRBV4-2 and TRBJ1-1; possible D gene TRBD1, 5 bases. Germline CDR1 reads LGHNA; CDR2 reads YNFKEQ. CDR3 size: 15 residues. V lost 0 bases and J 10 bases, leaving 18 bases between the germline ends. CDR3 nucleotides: TGTGCCAGCAGCCAAGATGCTCAGCAGCGGGGGATAGCTTTCTTT. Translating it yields CASSQDAQQRGIAFF.

Here the CDR3 reads CASSLSLLRGSFSGANVLTF. Here the CDR3 DNA reads TGCGCCAGCAGCTTGTCCCTGTTGCGGGGGTCCTTCTCTGGGGCCAACGTCCTGACTTTC. This chain uses TRBV5-1 with TRBJ2-6; 7 bases fit TRBD2. V lost 1 base and J lost 0; bases outside the gene matches: 13. Germline V gene sequence: CDR1 SGHRS, CDR2 YFSETQ. CDR3 length equals 20 residues.

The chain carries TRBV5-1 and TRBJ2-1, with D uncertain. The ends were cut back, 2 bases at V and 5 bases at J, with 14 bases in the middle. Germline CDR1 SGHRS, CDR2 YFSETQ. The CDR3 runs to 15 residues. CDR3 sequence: CASSFVELNDNEQFF. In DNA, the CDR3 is TGCGCCAGCAGCTTTGTGGAACTAAACGACAATGAGCAGTTCTTC.

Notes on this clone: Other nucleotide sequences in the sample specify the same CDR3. The DNA for the CDR3 is TGTGCCAGCAACCCGACGGGTAGCAATCAGCCCCAGCATTTT. Amino acids: CASNPTGSNQPQHF. V usage is TRBV6-5 and J usage is TRBJ1-5; no clear D gene. Germline-derived CDR1 and CDR2 are MNHEY and SVGAGI. V was trimmed by 7 bases and J by 0 bases, leaving 10 bases between them. CDR3 length: 14 residues.

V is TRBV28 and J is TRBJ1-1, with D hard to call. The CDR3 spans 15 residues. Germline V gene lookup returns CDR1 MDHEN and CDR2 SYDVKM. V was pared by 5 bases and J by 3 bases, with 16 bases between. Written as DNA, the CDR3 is TGTGCCAGCAGTCCCGCGATTTGGTTAGACACTGAAGCTTTCTTT. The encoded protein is CASSPAIWLDTEAFF.

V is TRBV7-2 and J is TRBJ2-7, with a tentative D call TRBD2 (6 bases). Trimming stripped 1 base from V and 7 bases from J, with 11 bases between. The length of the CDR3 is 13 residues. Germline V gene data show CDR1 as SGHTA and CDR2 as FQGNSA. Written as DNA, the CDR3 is TGTGCCAGCAGCTTAGGGGGAGGCCGGGAGCAGTACGTC. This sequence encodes CASSLGGGREQYV.

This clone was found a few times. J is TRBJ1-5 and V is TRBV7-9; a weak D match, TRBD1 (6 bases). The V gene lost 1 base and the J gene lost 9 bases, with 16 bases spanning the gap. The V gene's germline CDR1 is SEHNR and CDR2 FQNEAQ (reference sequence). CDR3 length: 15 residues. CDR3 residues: CASSLGFRTDSPQHF. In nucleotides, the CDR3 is TGTGCCAGCAGCTTAGGGTTCAGGACAGATTCGCCCCAGCATTTT.

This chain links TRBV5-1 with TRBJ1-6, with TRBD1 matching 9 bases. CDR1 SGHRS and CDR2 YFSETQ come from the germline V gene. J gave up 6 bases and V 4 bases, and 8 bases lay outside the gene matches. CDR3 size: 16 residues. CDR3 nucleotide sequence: TGCGCCAGCAGCCAAATCCACAGGGGGCGTAATTCACCCCTCCACTTT. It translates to CASSQIHRGRNSPLHF.

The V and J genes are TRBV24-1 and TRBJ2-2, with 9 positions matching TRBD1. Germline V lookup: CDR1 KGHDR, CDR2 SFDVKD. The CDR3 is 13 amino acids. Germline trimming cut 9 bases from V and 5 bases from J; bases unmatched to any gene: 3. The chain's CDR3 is CATGTGPTGELFF. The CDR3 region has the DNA TGTGCCACCGGGACAGGGCCGACCGGGGAGCTGTTTTTT.

The DNA for the CDR3 is TGTGCCAGCAGCCTTACGGTCGCTACTGGAAACACCATATATTTT. Its protein product is CASSLTVATGNTIYF. The chain links TRBV2 to TRBJ1-3; D unresolved. The germline gives CDR1 SNHLY, CDR2 FYNNEI. V lost 6 bases and J lost 2, with 14 bases in between. There are 15 residues in the CDR3.

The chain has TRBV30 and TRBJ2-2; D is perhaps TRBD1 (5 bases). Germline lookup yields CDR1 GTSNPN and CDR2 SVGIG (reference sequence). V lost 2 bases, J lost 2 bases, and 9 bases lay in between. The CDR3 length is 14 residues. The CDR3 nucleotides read TGTGCCTGGAGTACCGACAGAAACACCGGGGAGCTGTTTTTT. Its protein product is CAWSTDRNTGELFF.

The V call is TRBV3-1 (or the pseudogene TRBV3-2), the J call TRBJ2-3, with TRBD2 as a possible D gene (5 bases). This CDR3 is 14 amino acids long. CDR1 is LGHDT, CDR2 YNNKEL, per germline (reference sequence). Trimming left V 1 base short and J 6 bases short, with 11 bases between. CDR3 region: CASSQAPSSDTQYF. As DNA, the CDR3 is TGTGCCAGCAGCCAAGCGCCTAGCTCGGATACGCAGTATTTT.

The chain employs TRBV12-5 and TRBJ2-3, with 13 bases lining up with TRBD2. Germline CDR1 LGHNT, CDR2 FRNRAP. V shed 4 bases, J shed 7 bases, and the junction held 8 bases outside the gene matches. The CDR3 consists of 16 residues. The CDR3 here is CASGSQTSGGANTQYF. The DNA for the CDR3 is TGTGCTAGTGGTTCACAAACTAGCGGGGGGGCGAATACGCAGTATTTT.

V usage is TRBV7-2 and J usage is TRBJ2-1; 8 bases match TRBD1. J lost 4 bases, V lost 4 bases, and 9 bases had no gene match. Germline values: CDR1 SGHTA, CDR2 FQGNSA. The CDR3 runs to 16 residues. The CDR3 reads CASSSQGAIPYNEQFF. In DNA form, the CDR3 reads TGTGCCAGCAGCTCTCAGGGGGCCATACCTTACAATGAGCAGTTCTTC.

CDR3 sequence (DNA): TGTGCCAGCAGTTCTGTAGCGGGAGGGGGTTACAATGAGCAGTTCTTC. The encoded protein is CASSSVAGGGYNEQFF. The chain recombines TRBV6-5 with TRBJ2-1; the match to TRBD2 covers 11 bases. Trimming removed 4 bases from V and 4 bases from J; junction bases left unmatched: 6. The CDR3 has 16 amino acids. The germline V gene encodes CDR1 MNHEY and CDR2 SVGAGI.